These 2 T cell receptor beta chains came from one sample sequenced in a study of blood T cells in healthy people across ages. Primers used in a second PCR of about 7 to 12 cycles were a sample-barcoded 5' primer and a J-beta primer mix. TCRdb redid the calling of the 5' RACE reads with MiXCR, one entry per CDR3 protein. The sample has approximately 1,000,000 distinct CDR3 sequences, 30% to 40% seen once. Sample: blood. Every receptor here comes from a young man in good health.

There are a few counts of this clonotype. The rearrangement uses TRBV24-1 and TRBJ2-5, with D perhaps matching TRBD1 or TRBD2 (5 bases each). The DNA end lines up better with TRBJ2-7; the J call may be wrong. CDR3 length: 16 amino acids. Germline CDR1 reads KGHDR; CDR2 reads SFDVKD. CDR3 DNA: TGTGCCACCAGTGATGGGGGTTCGGCTAAAAAAGTCGAGCAGTACTTC. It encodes CATSDGGSAKKVEQYF.

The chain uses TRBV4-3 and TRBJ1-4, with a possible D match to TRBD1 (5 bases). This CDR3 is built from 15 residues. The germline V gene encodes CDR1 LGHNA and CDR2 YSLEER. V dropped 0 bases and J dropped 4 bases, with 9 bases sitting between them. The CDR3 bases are TGCGCCAGCAGCCAAGATGGGGCCGTTAATGAAAAACTGTTTTTT. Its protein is CASSQDGAVNEKLFF.